These 10 T cell receptor beta chains were sequenced from one sample in a study of OX40 agonist ivuxolimab in advanced cancers. The method was immunoSEQ multiplex PCR; TCRdb's version includes in-frame clones alone and lacks a portion of them. The sample lists over 95,000 clones; roughly 89% were seen once. This specimen was CD4+ or CD8+ T cells sorted from blood, taken in a trial of the OX40 agonist ivuxolimab. These receptors originate from an adult with an advanced solid tumor such as melanoma, head and neck, liver or kidney cancer.

V gene TRBV18 combines with J gene TRBJ1-1, with D unclear. This CDR3 is 13 amino acids long. Germline CDR1 is KGHSH and CDR2 is LQKENI. With 3 bases removed from V and 2 bases from J, the gap between germline ends came to 7 bases. Here the CDR3 DNA reads TGTGCCAGCTCACCGGGGAAAAACACTGAAGCTTTCTTT. It codes for CASSPGKNTEAFF.

The chain combines TRBV28 with TRBJ2-3; 7 nucleotides line up with TRBD2. The CDR3 is 13 amino acids. The V segment lost 6 bases and the J segment 4 bases; nucleotides outside the gene matches: 4. From germline, CDR1 is MDHEN and CDR2 SYDVKM. CDR3 in amino acids: CASRWGGADTQYF. The CDR3 nucleotides read TGTGCCAGCAGGTGGGGGGGGGCAGATACGCAGTATTTT.

This clone was observed a single time. The chain carries TRBV6-5 and TRBJ1-4, with unresolved D. The germline gives CDR1 MNHEY, CDR2 SVGAGI. The CDR3 has 15 residues. V was clipped by 6 bases and J by 0 bases, with 11 bases between them. CDR3 sequence (DNA): TGTGCCAGCAGGGATACTGGCGCAACTAATGAAAAACTGTTTTTT. Its protein is CASRDTGATNEKLFF.

The V gene is TRBV9, the J gene TRBJ2-7; D is perhaps TRBD1 (7 bases). V shed 0 bases and J shed 5 bases, with 21 bases lying between them. CDR1 is SGDLS and CDR2 is YYNGEE in the germline V gene. CDR3 length: 17 residues. DNA for the CDR3: TGTGCCAGCAGCGTAGGCGGAGGGGGCCGATTGTTGGACGAGCAGTACTTC. This translates into CASSVGGGGRLLDEQYF.

This clone was seen a single time. V usage is TRBV7-2 and J usage is TRBJ2-7, with D unclear. CDR3 size: 14 residues. The ends were cut back, 7 bases at V and 2 bases at J, with 15 bases in the middle. Germline CDR1 reads SGHTA; CDR2 reads FQGNSA. The CDR3 reads CASNPPALPYEQYF. CDR3 coding DNA: TGTGCCAGCAATCCCCCGGCTCTTCCCTACGAGCAGTACTTC.

This clone appeared once. The gene calls are TRBV6-6 and TRBJ2-7; TRBD1 aligns across 10 bases. This CDR3 has 14 amino acids. V trimming: 8 bases; J trimming: 4 bases; junction bases outside the gene matches: 8. Looked up from germline, CDR1 is MNHNY and CDR2 is SVGAGI (reference sequence). The chain's CDR3 is CASVQTGGGYEQYF. CDR3 nucleotide sequence: TGTGCCAGCGTTCAGACAGGGGGCGGGTACGAGCAGTACTTC.

The V call is TRBV5-1, the J call TRBJ2-5, with TRBD2 matching 12 bases. The V gene's germline CDR1 is SGHRS and CDR2 YFSETQ. V lost 7 bases, J lost 4 bases, and 8 bases stayed unmatched. This CDR3 spans 15 amino acids. CDR3 in amino acids: CASGKTSGGSETQYF. The CDR3 region has the DNA TGCGCCAGCGGTAAGACTAGCGGGGGTTCAGAGACCCAGTACTTC.

The table lists this clone with a count of one. CDR3 region: CASSTPASRPAEAFF. The CDR3 DNA sequence: TGTGCCAGCAGCACACCCGCGTCCCGGCCAGCTGAAGCTTTCTTT. The chain joins TRBV28 to TRBJ1-1; D uncertain. Germline V gene sequence: CDR1 MDHEN, CDR2 SYDVKM. The V end lost 6 bases, the J end lost 6 bases, and 20 bases lay between the germline ends. This CDR3 region has 15 residues.

CDR3 coding DNA: TGTGCCAGCAGCTCGATTTCCCAAGAGACCCAGTACTTC. It yields the protein CASSSISQETQYF. This chain joins TRBV7-2 and TRBJ2-5, with D unclear. This CDR3 has 13 amino acids. With 4 bases removed from V and 1 base from J, the gap between germline ends came to 7 bases. The germline V gene encodes CDR1 SGHTA and CDR2 FQGNSA.

The genes are TRBV28 and TRBJ2-7; D is possibly TRBD2 (5 bases). The germline V and J ends were trimmed by 3 bases and 3 bases, with 6 bases remaining between them. Germline V gene lookup returns CDR1 MDHEN and CDR2 SYDVKM. This CDR3 spans 12 amino acids. CDR3 DNA: TGTGCCAGCAGTTTCGGGGTCTACGAGCAGTACTTC. This gives the protein CASSFGVYEQYF.